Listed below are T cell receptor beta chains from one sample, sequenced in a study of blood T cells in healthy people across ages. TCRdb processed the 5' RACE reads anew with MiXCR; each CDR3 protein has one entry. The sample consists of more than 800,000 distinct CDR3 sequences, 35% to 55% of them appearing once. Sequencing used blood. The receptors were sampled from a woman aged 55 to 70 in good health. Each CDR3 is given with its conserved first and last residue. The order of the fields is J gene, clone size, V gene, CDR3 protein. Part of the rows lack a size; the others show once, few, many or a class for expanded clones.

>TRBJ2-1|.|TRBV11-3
CASSKTSGRAPYNEQFF
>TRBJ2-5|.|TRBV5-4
CASSLAGEPQETQYF
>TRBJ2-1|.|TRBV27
CASSLSGSSHNEQFF
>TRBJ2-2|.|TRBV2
CASNGQGNTGELFF
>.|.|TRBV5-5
CATNPVAGYTYEQYF
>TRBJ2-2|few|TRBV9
CASSVVGGELFF
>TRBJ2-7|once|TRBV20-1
CSARDTGTANTYEQYF
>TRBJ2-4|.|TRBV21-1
CASSKVVAGGEGFHEQYF
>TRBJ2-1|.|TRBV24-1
CATSDSTGRNEQFF
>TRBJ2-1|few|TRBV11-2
CASSPGQGKTNEQFF
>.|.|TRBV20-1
CSASGGSGRIRETQYF
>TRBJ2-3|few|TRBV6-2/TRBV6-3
CASSYWTSYTDTQYF
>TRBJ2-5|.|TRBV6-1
CASSERQGSSGETQYF
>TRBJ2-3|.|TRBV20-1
CSARAILAGNTATQYF
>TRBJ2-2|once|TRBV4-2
CASSATSGTGELFF
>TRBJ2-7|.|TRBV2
CASSEVVGSSYEQYF
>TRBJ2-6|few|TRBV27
CASTRWDPGANVLTF
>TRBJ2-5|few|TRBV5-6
CASSLGPPGEPQYF
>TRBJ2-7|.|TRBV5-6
CASSLDRDTYEQYF
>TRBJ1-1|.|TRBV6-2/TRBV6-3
CASNPTPRGIEAFF
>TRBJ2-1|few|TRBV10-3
CAISGTLNEQFF
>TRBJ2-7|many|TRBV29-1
CSVEAPGKAYEQYF
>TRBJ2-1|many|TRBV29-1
CSVGLLTGYNEQFF
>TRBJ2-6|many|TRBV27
CASSRSPTMSGANVLTF
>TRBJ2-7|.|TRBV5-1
CASSLERKAYEQYF
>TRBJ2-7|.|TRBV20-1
CSARRGISYEQYF
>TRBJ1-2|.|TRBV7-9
CASSFQQGFGSPNGYTF
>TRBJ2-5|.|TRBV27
CASSRGGVQETQYF
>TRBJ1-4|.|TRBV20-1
CSARGQRPTNEKLFF
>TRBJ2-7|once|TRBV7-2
CAGSVTEVRYF